The clone carrying this T cell receptor (beta chain) has ten or more counts. Its specificity is unknown. Samples came from axillary lymph nodes draining the breast cancer. The sample originates from a study of breast tumors, draining lymph nodes, adjacent tissues. Regarding the study as a whole: Compared with lymph nodes, tumors were less diverse; compared with nontumor tissue, more.

TCRdb reprocessed the multiplex PCR reads with MiXCR, giving one entry per CDR3 protein. This table holds some 97,000 distinct CDR3 sequences, approximately 22% found once. The sequence derives from a female donor with breast cancer. Some clones in this sample may be carry-over from other donors' samples. Sample: axillary lymph node tissue.

The CDR3 DNA reads as TGTGCCAGCAGCTTAGAGGCGGGGGGCGGGGAGACCCAGTACTTC. It specifies CASSLEAGGGETQYF. The rearrangement links TRBV11-2 to TRBJ2-5, with 8 bases fitting TRBD2. With V trimmed by 0 bases and J by 5 bases, 5 bases remained unmatched. Germline CDR1 and CDR2: SGHAT and FQNNGV. CDR3 size: 15 residues.